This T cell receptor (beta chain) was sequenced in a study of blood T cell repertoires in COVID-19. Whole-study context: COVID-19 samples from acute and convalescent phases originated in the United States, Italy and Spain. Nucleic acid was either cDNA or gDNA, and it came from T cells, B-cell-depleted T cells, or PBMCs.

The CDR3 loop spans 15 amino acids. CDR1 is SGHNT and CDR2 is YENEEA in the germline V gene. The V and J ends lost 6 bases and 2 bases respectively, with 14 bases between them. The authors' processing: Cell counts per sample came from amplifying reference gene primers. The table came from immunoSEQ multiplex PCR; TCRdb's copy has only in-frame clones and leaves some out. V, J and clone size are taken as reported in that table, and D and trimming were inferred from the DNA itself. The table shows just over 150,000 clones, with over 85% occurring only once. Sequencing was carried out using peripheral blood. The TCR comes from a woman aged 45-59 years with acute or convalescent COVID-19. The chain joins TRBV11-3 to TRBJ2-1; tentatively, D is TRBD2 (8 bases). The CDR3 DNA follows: TGTGCCAGCAGTCCCGGGAGGGGGCCCTACAATGAGCAGTTCTTC. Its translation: CASSPGRGPYNEQFF.